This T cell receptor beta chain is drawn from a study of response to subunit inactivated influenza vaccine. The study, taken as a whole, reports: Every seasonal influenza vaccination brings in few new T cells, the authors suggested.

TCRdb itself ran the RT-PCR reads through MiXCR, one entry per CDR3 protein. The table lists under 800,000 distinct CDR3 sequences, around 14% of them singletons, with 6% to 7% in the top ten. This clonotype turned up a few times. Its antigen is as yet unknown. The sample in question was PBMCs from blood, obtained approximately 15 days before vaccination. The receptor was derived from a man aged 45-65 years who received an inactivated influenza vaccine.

Here the CDR3 reads CASSQGTGGHTGELFF. CDR3 DNA: TGCGCCAGCAGCCAAGGGACAGGGGGGCACACCGGGGAGCTGTTTTTT. The chain is built from TRBV4-3 and TRBJ2-2; 10 bases line up with TRBD1. Trimming at V came to 1 base and at J to 3 bases, leaving 2 bases not matched to a gene. The CDR3 sequence is 16 residues long. Germline CDR1 reads LGHNA; CDR2 reads YSLEER.